This TCR beta chain was sequenced for a study of T cell responses to AZD1222 COVID-19 vaccine. The table came from immunoSEQ multiplex PCR; TCRdb's copy has only in-frame clones and leaves some out. The repertoire holds about 80,000 clones, approximately 85% seen once, with roughly 10% in the top ten. V shed 0 bases and J 3 bases; nucleotides not matched to a gene: 3. This CDR3 contains 16 residues. Germline assignment: CDR1 SGDLS and CDR2 YYNGEE. The TCR was taken from an adult who received the AZD1222 COVID-19 vaccine. This sequence joins TRBV9 and TRBJ2-1, with TRBD2 matching 10 bases. The sample in question was peripheral blood, obtained 28 days after the second AZD1222 dose. In nucleotides, the CDR3 is TGTGCCAGCAGCGTAGGTCTAGCGGGGGTCTACAATGAGCAGTTCTTC. This translates into CASSVGLAGVYNEQFF.